This T cell receptor (beta chain) was profiled in a study of immune evolution from preneoplasia to lung adenocarcinoma. Findings of the study overall: Clonality was highest in normal lung, lower in later-stage lesions apparently.

Each case's diagnosis was confirmed by two pathologists on H&E. As concerns this clone: What it recognizes is unknown.

Some clones are missing from TCRdb's copy, which holds only in-frame ones; the method was immunoSEQ multiplex PCR. This sample has thousands of clones, with under 85% found just once. The source material was FFPE adjacent normal lung tissue. The TCR was taken from a donor at least 70 years old with lung adenocarcinoma.

The CDR3 nucleotides read TGTGCCAGTAGTGCGGGACAACATGTAGAGCCCCAGCATTTT. Translation gives CASSAGQHVEPQHF. The chain links TRBV19 to TRBJ1-5, with a tentative D call TRBD1 (6 bases). The CDR3 is made up of 14 amino acids. Deletions cut 5 bases from V and 8 bases from J, with 16 bases between. From germline, CDR1 is LNHDA and CDR2 SQIVND (reference sequence).